Below, 8 T cell receptor beta chains from the same sample are listed, as sequenced in a study of T cells in Graves' hyperthyroidism and ophthalmopathy. RNA transcripts served as the template for amplifying TCR beta CDR3 regions. HTBI primers were the set used in a first-round RT-PCR of the TCR CDR3. One entry per CDR3 protein, called by TCRdb with MiXCR from the multiplex PCR reads. Among more than 550,000 distinct CDR3 sequences listed, roughly a sixth were seen once. Specimen: blood. The receptor source for this set is a woman aged 50 to 65 with Graves' hyperthyroidism that later progressed to Graves' ophthalmopathy.

The chain uses TRBV29-1 and TRBJ2-6, with D maybe TRBD2 (6 bases). Germline CDR1 SQVTM, CDR2 ANQGSEA. This CDR3 contains 17 residues. Deletions cut 3 bases from V and 1 base from J, with 16 bases between. Here the CDR3 reads CSVEGGSILSGANVLTF. As DNA, the CDR3 is TGCAGCGTTGAGGGAGGCAGTATATTGTCTGGGGCCAACGTCCTGACTTTC.

This clonotype was counted many times. The chain carries TRBV7-2 and TRBJ1-1; possible D gene TRBD1, 5 bases. Germline assignment: CDR1 SGHTA and CDR2 FQGNSA. Trimming took off 5 bases at V and 5 bases at J, with 18 bases between the two ends. The CDR3 has 15 residues. The CDR3: CASSVPGAPRTEAFF. For the CDR3, the DNA is TGTGCCAGCAGCGTTCCCGGGGCCCCCAGAACTGAAGCTTTCTTT.

There are a few counts of this clonotype. V gene TRBV24-1 combines with J gene TRBJ1-1; a possible D gene is TRBD1 (6 bases). Germline V lookup: CDR1 KGHDR, CDR2 SFDVKD. The CDR3 has 14 residues. V was shortened by 3 bases and J by 12 bases, with 19 bases between the two germline ends. The CDR3 DNA reads as TGTGCCACCAGTGATCTGACAGGTCCGGATGGGACTTTCTTT. Amino acids: CATSDLTGPDGTFF.

The chain recombines TRBV12-3 or TRBV12-4 with TRBJ1-4; perhaps TRBD1 as D (5 bases). V shed 4 bases and J shed 8 bases, with 26 bases lying between them. The CDR3 runs to 18 residues. The CDR3 spells CASSSLVIGARGQEKLFF. The DNA for the CDR3 is TGTGCCAGCAGTTCTCTGGTGATAGGGGCCCGGGGTCAAGAAAAACTGTTTTTT.

This clonotype has a count of ten or more. The V and J genes are TRBV20-1 and TRBJ1-5; TRBD1 aligns across 9 bases. The CDR3 length is 14 residues. CDR1 and CDR2 from the germline V gene are DFQATT and SNEGSKA (reference sequence). The trim removed 8 bases at V and 1 base at J, leaving 6 bases unmatched. DNA for the CDR3: TGCAGTCTTCCGGGGACAGGGAGCAATCAGCCCCAGCATTTT. This codes for CSLPGTGSNQPQHF.

This clonotype was seen ten or more times. The chain has TRBV20-1 and TRBJ2-7; TRBD2 matches at 9 bases. The CDR3 runs to 13 residues. J gave up 4 bases and V 5 bases, and 6 bases lay outside the gene matches. Germline-derived CDR1 and CDR2 are DFQATT and SNEGSKA (reference sequence). CDR3: CSAGSSGVYEQYF. The CDR3 nucleotides read TGCAGTGCTGGTTCTAGCGGGGTTTACGAGCAGTACTTC.

Ten or more counts support this clonotype. The V gene is TRBV6-1, the J gene TRBJ1-1; no reliable D call. The germline V gene has CDR1 MNHNS and CDR2 SASEGT. The V end lost 7 bases, the J end lost 3 bases, and 15 bases lay between the germline ends. This CDR3 is 14 amino acids long. The CDR3 DNA reads as TGTGCCAGCACCATGAAGTTTGGTTACACTGAAGCTTTCTTT. It yields the protein CASTMKFGYTEAFF.

There are a few counts of this clonotype. CDR3 in amino acids: CASSVISGSNEQFF. As DNA, the CDR3 is TGTGCCAGCAGCGTAATATCCGGGTCCAATGAGCAGTTCTTC. V gene TRBV9 combines with J gene TRBJ2-1; no definite D call. Germline CDR1 reads SGDLS; CDR2 reads YYNGEE. The CDR3 sequence is 14 residues long. V lost 1 base to trimming and J lost 6 bases, with 11 bases between them.